Presented here are 22 T cell receptor beta chains from one specimen sequenced in a study of T cells in women clearing cervical HPV infection. Some clones are missing from TCRdb's copy, which holds only in-frame ones; the method was immunoSEQ multiplex PCR. This table lists fewer than 30,000 clones. Specimen: blood buffy coat. These receptors all come from a woman aged 18-70 years with a cervical HPV16 infection that either progressed to CIN3+ or cleared (not recorded which).

Incomplete CDR3 DNA: TGTGCCAGCAGTTACTCGGAGACAGTCACAGATACG. Translating gives CASSYSETVTDT. The entire CDR3 sequence reads CASSYSETVTDTQYF. The gene calls are TRBV6-2 or TRBV6-3 and TRBJ2-3; D may be TRBD1 (5 bases). The missing CDR3 end, 3 residues past where the read stops, is filled in from the germline J gene. The V end was cut by 0 bases, the J end by 2 bases, with 9 bases between. The CDR3 totals 15 residues. Germline CDR1 reads MNHEY; CDR2 reads SVGEGT.

Concerning this clone itself: The read ends 3 residues shy of where the CDR3 ends; the end is completed using the germline J gene. V and J are TRBV5-6 and TRBJ2-3; TRBD2 aligns across 7 bases. The CDR3 totals 15 residues. The V gene's germline CDR1 is SGHDT and CDR2 YYEEEE. The DNA read from the CDR3 is TGTGCCAGCAGCCGAGCGAGCGGGGTCCAAGAGACG. It is translated as CASSRASGVQET. The entire CDR3 protein is CASSRASGVQETQYF.

Comment on this clone: The read terminates 3 residues ahead of where the CDR3 ends, so the germline J gene completes it. This chain connects TRBV10-3 to TRBJ2-3; 7 bases are shared with TRBD2. The germline CDR1 and CDR2 sequences are ENHRY and SYGVKD. The length of the CDR3 is 16 residues. This CDR3 is CAISESGTGGPQPQYF. The part of the CDR3 DNA that was read is TGTGCCATCAGTGAGTCTGGGACGGGGGGTCCTCAGCCG.

Points on this clone: The CDR3 end falls 3 residues outside the read, so it is completed with the germline J gene. The chain combines TRBV6-2 or TRBV6-3 with TRBJ2-7; 7 nucleotides align to TRBD1. The CDR3 contains 15 residues. CDR1 and CDR2 (germline): MNHEY, SVGEGT. V lost 6 bases to trimming and J lost 0 bases; unmatched junction nucleotides: 8. The CDR3 loop is CASSPGQPPSYEQYF. CDR3 DNA, as far as it was read: TGTGCCAGCAGCCCGGGACAGCCTCCCTCCTACGAG.

The CDR3 here is CASSSQDILGETQYF. Partial CDR3 DNA: TGTGCCAGCAGCTCGCAGGACATTTTGGGGGAGACC. The chain employs TRBV9 and TRBJ2-5, with D perhaps matching TRBD1 (5 bases). The DNA ends 3 residues before the CDR3 does, and the rest of the CDR3 is filled in from the germline J gene. V was pared by 4 bases and J by 5 bases, with 18 bases between. There are 15 residues in the CDR3. Germline loops: CDR1 SGDLS, CDR2 YYNGEE.

On this clone itself: The read ends 3 residues shy of where the CDR3 ends; the end is completed using the germline J gene. The chain employs TRBV7-6 and TRBJ2-3; 9 nucleotides agree with TRBD1. Per the germline V gene, CDR1 is SGHVS and CDR2 is FNYEAQ. The CDR3 totals 16 residues. The sequenced part of the CDR3 DNA is TGTGCCAGCAGCGCCCACCGGGACAGGGACAATCAGCCG. The encoded protein is CASSAHRDRDNQP. Given in full, the CDR3 is CASSAHRDRDNQPQYF.

Details on this clone: The read comes to an end 3 residues before the CDR3 does, leaving the germline J gene to fill in the end. V and J are TRBV5-1 and TRBJ2-5; TRBD1 matches at 10 bases. Germline trimming cut 2 bases from V and 2 bases from J; bases unmatched to any gene: 3. The germline V gene has CDR1 SGHRS and CDR2 YFSETQ. This CDR3 is 15 amino acids long. The CDR3 loop is CASSLRTGGQETQYF. The part of the CDR3 DNA that was read is TGCGCCAGCAGCTTAAGGACAGGGGGGCAAGAGACC.

Concerning this clone itself: The CDR3 is cut off 3 residues early in the read; its end comes from the germline J gene. This chain uses TRBV19 with TRBJ1-6; 8 bases agree with TRBD1. V was pared by 7 bases and J by 7 bases, with 6 bases of the junction left unmatched. Germline lookup yields CDR1 LNHDA and CDR2 SQIVND (reference sequence). The CDR3 totals 14 residues. The CDR3 here is CASNLQGGNSPLHF. CDR3 bases read: TGTGCCAGTAACTTACAGGGGGGGAATTCACCC.

For this clone: The CDR3 extends 3 residues past the end of the read, so its final part is completed from the germline J gene. The V call is TRBV10-3, the J call TRBJ2-1; TRBD2 matches at 14 bases. CDR3 size: 16 residues. Germline CDR1 is ENHRY and CDR2 is SYGVKD. The J segment lost 7 bases and the V segment lost 8 bases, leaving 10 bases of the junction unmatched. CDR3: CAIVSGLAGGRNEQFF. Partial CDR3 DNA: TGTGCCATCGTTTCTGGACTAGCGGGGGGCCGGAATGAG.

With regard to this clone: The CDR3 is cut off 3 residues early in the read; its end comes from the germline J gene. The chain employs TRBV11-3 and TRBJ1-2; 8 nucleotides align to TRBD1. Germline-derived CDR1 and CDR2 are SGHNT and YENEEA. The V and J ends lost 5 bases and 4 bases, in that order; junction bases with no gene match: 3. The CDR3 spans 13 residues. The CDR3 spells CASSRQGSYGYTF. The CDR3 bases that were read are TGTGCCAGCAGCCGACAGGGGTCCTATGGC.

About this clone: Read sequence stops 3 residues before the CDR3 end, and the germline J gene provides the missing end. The chain combines TRBV12-3 or TRBV12-4 with TRBJ1-6; no firm D call. The CDR3 covers 12 residues. The V and J ends lost 7 bases and 4 bases respectively, with 5 bases between them. This chain's CDR3 is CASTKYNSPLHF. The sequenced CDR3 bases are TGTGCCAGCACCAAATATAATTCACCC.

Worth noting for this clone: The read terminates 3 residues ahead of where the CDR3 ends, so the germline J gene completes it. The rearrangement joins TRBV15 to TRBJ2-7, with 7 nucleotides matching TRBD1. Germline V lookup: CDR1 LNHNV, CDR2 YYDKDF (reference sequence). This CDR3 is 15 amino acids long. Unmatched junction bases numbered 7, after V lost 3 bases and J lost 2 bases. CDR3 amino acids: CATSRDTGQTYEQYF. The CDR3 bases that were read are TGTGCCACCAGCAGGGACACGGGACAGACCTACGAG.

Note on this clone: The sequenced fragment ends 3 residues before the CDR3 boundary, so the rest is inferred from the germline J gene. The J gene is TRBJ2-3, the V gene TRBV6-2 or TRBV6-3, with TRBD1 matching over 7 bases. This CDR3 has 17 amino acids. Germline V gene data show CDR1 as MNHEY and CDR2 as SVGEGT. CDR3: CASSTATRTTGQETQYF. CDR3 DNA (partial): TGTGCCAGCAGTACCGCCACCAGAACGACAGGGCAAGAGACG.

Regarding this clone: The CDR3 end lies 3 residues beyond the end of the read and is filled in from the germline J gene. V usage is TRBV6-2 or TRBV6-3 and J usage is TRBJ1-5; D may be TRBD1 (5 bases). Germline V CDR1 and CDR2: MNHEY, SVGEGT. This CDR3 contains 16 residues. Deletions cut 5 bases from V and 5 bases from J, with 19 bases between. CDR3 amino acids: CASSAGSGEGYQPQHF. CDR3 DNA, as far as it was read: TGTGCCAGCAGTGCGGGGTCGGGGGAGGGTTATCAGCCC.

Its frequency marks this clone as medium-sized. The read terminates 3 residues ahead of where the CDR3 ends, so the germline J gene completes it. V and J are TRBV28 and TRBJ1-6; TRBD1 matches 10 bases. Trimming at V came to 3 bases and at J to 9 bases, leaving 2 bases not matched to a gene. Germline CDR1 is MDHEN and CDR2 is SYDVKM. This CDR3 has 14 amino acids. Partial CDR3 DNA: TGTGCCAGCAGTTTTTGGACAGGGGGTTCACCC. Protein: CASSFWTGGSP. The whole CDR3 is CASSFWTGGSPLHF.

Concerning this clone: From the germline J gene comes the end of the CDR3, since the read stops 3 residues before it. The chain has TRBV7-9 and TRBJ1-2; D not certain. CDR3 length: 14 residues. Per the germline V gene, CDR1 is SEHNR and CDR2 is FQNEAQ (reference sequence). The V and J ends lost 1 base and 0 bases respectively, with 6 bases between them. Incomplete CDR3 DNA: TGTGCCAGCAGCTTAGGACTGACTAACTATGGC. Protein product: CASSLGLTNYG. The complete CDR3 reads CASSLGLTNYGYTF. Based on the CDR3 plus reference TRBV7-9 and TRBJ1-2, the full variable domain is DTGVSQNPRHKITKRGQNVTFRCDPISEHNRLYWYRQTLGQGPEFLTYFQNEAQLEKSRLLSDRFSAERPKGSFSTLEIQRTEQGDSAMYLCASSLGLTNYGYTFGSGTRLTVV.

Points on this clone: The read gets to within 3 residues of the CDR3 end, and the germline J gene fills in the rest. The chain joins TRBV20-1 to TRBJ2-4; D uncertain. Germline values: CDR1 DFQATT, CDR2 SNEGSKA (reference sequence). The CDR3 is made up of 13 amino acids. Trimming stripped 0 bases from V and 8 bases from J, with 11 bases between. This CDR3 is CSARDGLTDIQYF. The CDR3 bases that were read are TGCAGTGCTAGAGACGGTCTTACGGACATT.

As regards this clone: Read coverage stops 3 residues before the CDR3 terminus; the germline J gene supplies the remainder. The genes are TRBV7-3 and TRBJ1-6, with 8 bases matching TRBD1. Trimming cost V 6 bases and J 7 bases; bases outside gene matches: 11. The V gene's germline CDR1 is SGHTA and CDR2 FQGTGA. This CDR3 has 16 residues. CDR3 bases read: TGTGCCAGCAGTTCGGACAGGGCGGGTGGGAATTCACCC. Its translation: CASSSDRAGGNSP. The entire CDR3 protein reads CASSSDRAGGNSPLHF.

Turning to this clone: The read finishes 3 residues shy of the CDR3 end, and the germline J gene is used to complete it. This sequence joins TRBV7-6 and TRBJ1-2; 7 bases agree with TRBD1. The germline CDR1 and CDR2 sequences are SGHVS and FNYEAQ. CDR3 size: 14 residues. The DNA read from the CDR3 is TGTGCCAGCAGCTTACGACAGGGAGTCACCGAC. This sequence encodes CASSLRQGVTD. The CDR3 reads in full as CASSLRQGVTDYTF. Looking up the rest from reference TRBV7-6 and TRBJ1-2 gives the full variable domain: GAGVSQSPRYKVTKRGQDVALRCDPISGHVSLYWYRQALGQGPEFLTYFNYEAQQDKSGLPNDRFSAERPEGSISTLTIQRTEQRDSAMYRCASSLRQGVTDYTFGSGTRLTVV.

Comment on this clone: The CDR3 extends 3 residues past the end of the read, so its final part is completed from the germline J gene. The chain joins TRBV7-6 to TRBJ2-7; D possibly corresponds to TRBD2 (6 bases). From germline, CDR1 is SGHVS and CDR2 FNYEAQ. This CDR3 is 12 amino acids long. Between the trimmed V and J ends, which lost 4 bases and 5 bases, there was a span of 9 bases. The CDR3 sequence: CASSSAGNEQYF. CDR3 DNA (partial): TGTGCCAGCAGCTCTGCGGGGAACGAG.

A note on this clone: The CDR3 extends 3 residues past the end of the read, so its final part is completed from the germline J gene. V usage is TRBV7-7 and J usage is TRBJ1-2, with a tentative D call TRBD1 (6 bases). The CDR3 length is 14 residues. Germline assignment: CDR1 SSHAT and CDR2 FNYEAQ (reference sequence). CDR3 protein: CASSSRGGRDTYTF. The sequenced part of the CDR3 DNA is TGTGCCAGCAGTTCCCGGGGGGGCCGGGATACC.

Regarding this clone: The read finishes 3 residues shy of the CDR3 end, and the germline J gene is used to complete it. The chain is built from TRBV7-9 and TRBJ2-5, with 9 bases identical to TRBD2. The CDR3 totals 15 residues. V was clipped by 1 base and J by 4 bases; unmatched bases: 4. CDR1 and CDR2 (germline): SEHNR, FQNEAQ (reference sequence). The CDR3 is CASSLDAGGRETQYF. The DNA read from the CDR3 is TGTGCCAGCAGCTTAGACGCGGGGGGGCGAGAGACC.